This TCR beta chain was identified in a study of persistence of HIV-infected CD4 T cells. Study-wide findings and caveats: Compared with CD3/CD28-stimulated cells, CMV- and Gag-responding cells showed lower TCRbeta richness.

Germline CDR1 SGDLS, CDR2 YYNGEE. V lost 0 bases and J lost 6, with 10 bases in between. The CDR3 totals 14 residues. This was the immunoSEQ version 4 assay in survey mode. Each sample used up to roughly 1 ug genomic DNA diluted to around 9.5 ng/uL. Sequencing was performed with immunoSEQ multiplex PCR; in TCRdb, only in-frame clones are kept and a portion is missing. The top ten hold about 0.46% of the sample, which has tens of thousands of clones, around 90% seen once. Anti-CD3/anti-CD28 beads served as a nonspecific positive control stimulus. Sorting of responding CD4+ T cells relied on upregulated CD40 ligand together with CD69. Suppressive ART was started during chronic HIV-1 infection in these adults. Stimulated PBMCs had first been depleted of CD8+ T cells. Of note for this clone: Its antigen is unknown.

The source is an adult woman with HIV who was CMV-seropositive. Sequenced material: CD4+ T cells sorted from PBMCs after approximately 19-hour stimulation, taken from a patient who received antiretroviral therapy. The genes are TRBV9 and TRBJ2-1; D gene uncertain. For the CDR3, the DNA is TGTGCCAGCAGCGTAGATGACGCACTCAATGAGCAGTTCTTC. As protein: CASSVDDALNEQFF.